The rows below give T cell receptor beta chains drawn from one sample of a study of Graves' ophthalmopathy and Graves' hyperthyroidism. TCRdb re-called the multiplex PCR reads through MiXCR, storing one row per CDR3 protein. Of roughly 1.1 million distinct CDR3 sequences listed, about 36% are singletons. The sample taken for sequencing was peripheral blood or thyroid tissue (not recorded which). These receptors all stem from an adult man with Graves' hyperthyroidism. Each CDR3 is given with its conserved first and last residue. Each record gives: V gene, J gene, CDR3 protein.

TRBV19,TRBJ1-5,CASSISGAENQPQHF
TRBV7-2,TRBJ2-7,CASSSDVYYEQYF
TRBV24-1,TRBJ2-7,CASSAPPSGRAGYEQYF
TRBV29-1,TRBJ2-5,CSAATGGETQYF
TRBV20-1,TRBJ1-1,CSARSDRGRGWTEAFF
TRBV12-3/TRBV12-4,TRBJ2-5,CASSQGVPTPGETQYF
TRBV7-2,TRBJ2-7,CASSSARNPYEQYF
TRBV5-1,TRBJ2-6,CASSLDVLGSGANVLTF
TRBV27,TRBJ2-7,CASSLRVGREQYF
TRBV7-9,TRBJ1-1,CASSPQLDRGTEAFF
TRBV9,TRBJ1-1,CASSMRTGADTEAFF
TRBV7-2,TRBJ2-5,CASSYPGLAVKETQYF
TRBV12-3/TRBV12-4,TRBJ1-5,CASVYHGAGGNQPQHF
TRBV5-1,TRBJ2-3,CARSFGPGLASDTQYF
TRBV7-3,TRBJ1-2,CASSLGTGPFYGYTF
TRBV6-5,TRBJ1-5,CASIGRGYSNQPQHF
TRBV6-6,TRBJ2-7,CATSEGLAGDQYF
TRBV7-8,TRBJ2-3,CASSLDGTGLDTQYF
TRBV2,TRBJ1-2,CASSEEANYGYTF
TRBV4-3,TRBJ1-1,CASSQANRFTEAFF
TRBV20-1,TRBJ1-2,CSTNLLPGQGALYGYTF
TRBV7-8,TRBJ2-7,CASSLGKNYEQYF
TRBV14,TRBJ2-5,CASSQGLAGSGQETQYF
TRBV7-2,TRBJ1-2,CASSLEGLEVYTF
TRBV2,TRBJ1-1,CASWKDNTEAFF
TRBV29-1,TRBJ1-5,CSKAGTENQPQHF
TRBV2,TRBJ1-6,CASSELQGSPLHF
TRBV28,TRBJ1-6,CASTGNGSPLHF
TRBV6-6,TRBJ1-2,CASSNGRGMYGYTF
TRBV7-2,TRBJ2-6,CASSQVTLGLGANVLTF
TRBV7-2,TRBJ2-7,CASSSSGGTGSQQYF
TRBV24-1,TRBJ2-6,CATSDSRQGSSGANVLTF
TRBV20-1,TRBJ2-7,CSTTGYGYDEQYF
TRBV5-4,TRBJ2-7,CASSLHRAFNEQYF
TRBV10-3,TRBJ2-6,CAISESGASGANVLTF